The 17 T cell receptor beta chains reported below all come from one sample, sequenced in a study of blood T cell repertoires in COVID-19. Some clones are missing from TCRdb's copy, which holds only in-frame ones; the method was immunoSEQ multiplex PCR. Here the sample spans 200,000 to 250,000 clones, around four fifths being singletons. The source material was peripheral blood. These TCRs come from a woman at least 80 years old with active or convalescent COVID-19.

The chain employs TRBV5-6 and TRBJ1-1; D might be TRBD1 (6 bases). Germline-derived CDR1 and CDR2 are SGHDT and YYEEEE. The CDR3 contains 15 residues. Deletions cut 2 bases from V and 3 bases from J, with 14 bases between. The CDR3 sequence is CASSFRGISYTEAFF. The CDR3 nucleotides are TGTGCCAGCAGCTTTAGGGGGATTTCGTACACTGAAGCTTTCTTT.

The rearrangement links TRBV11-2 to TRBJ1-2; 7 bases line up with TRBD1. The length of the CDR3 is 13 residues. The trim removed 3 bases at V and 8 bases at J, leaving 6 bases unmatched. The germline gives CDR1 SGHAT, CDR2 FQNNGV. This CDR3 reads CASSLTGTAGYTF. CDR3 bases: TGTGCCAGCAGCTTGACAGGGACTGCCGGCTACACCTTC.

The CDR3, as DNA: TGTGCCAGCAGTTTTTCGTACCAAGAGACCCAGTACTTC. Translating gives CASSFSYQETQYF. The chain combines TRBV12-3 or TRBV12-4 with TRBJ2-5; D is ambiguous. The CDR3 spans 13 residues. V lost 3 bases and J 0 bases, leaving 5 bases between the germline ends.

CDR3 amino acids: CASSVGGQGDSGYTF. The CDR3 DNA reads as TGTGCCAGCAGCGTTGGGGGACAGGGAGATTCTGGCTACACCTTC. V and J are TRBV5-4 and TRBJ1-2, with TRBD1 matching over 9 bases. V lost 4 bases and J lost 7; bases outside the gene matches: 11. Germline V gene lookup returns CDR1 SGHNT and CDR2 YYREEE (reference sequence). The CDR3 has 15 amino acids. The full variable domain, with the rest looked up from reference TRBV5-4 and TRBJ1-2, is ETGVTQSPTHLIKTRGQQVTLRCSSQSGHNTVSWYQQALGQGPQFIFQYYREEENGRGNFPPRFSGLQFPNYSSELNVNALELDDSALYLCASSVGGQGDSGYTFGSGTRLTVV.

The chain carries TRBV11-2 and TRBJ1-2; D not certain. CDR1 is SGHAT and CDR2 is FQNNGV in the germline V gene. The CDR3 contains 13 residues. Trimming pared 0 bases from V and 5 bases from J, leaving 7 bases between. This CDR3 is CASSLDPVYGYTF. The CDR3 bases are TGTGCCAGCAGCTTAGATCCGGTTTATGGCTACACCTTC.

Notes on this clone: The germline gene is not matched at one end of the junction; a read error may be the cause. V is TRBV7-9 and J is TRBJ1-1; possible D gene TRBD1, 6 bases. Germline V gene sequence: CDR1 SEHNR, CDR2 FQNEAQ (reference sequence). This CDR3 has 11 amino acids. As DNA, the CDR3 is TGTGCCAGCAGCTTAGGGGACACCCCCTATTTT. Residues: CASSLGDTPYF.

The chain joins TRBV15 to TRBJ2-1; possibly TRBD1 for D (6 bases). The CDR3 is 16 amino acids. Germline V gene lookup returns CDR1 LNHNV and CDR2 YYDKDF (reference sequence). V lost 1 base and J lost 5, with 15 bases in between. The CDR3 loop is CATSRVGSGEHNEQFF. CDR3 bases: TGTGCCACCAGCAGAGTGGGTTCAGGGGAACACAATGAGCAGTTCTTC.

The gene calls are TRBV27 and TRBJ1-5, with 7 bases matching TRBD1. Germline V lookup: CDR1 MNHEY, CDR2 SMNVEV (reference sequence). Unmatched junction bases numbered 6, after V lost 5 bases and J lost 2 bases. The CDR3 totals 15 residues. The DNA of the CDR3 is TGTGCCAGCAGTCCAGGGGGTCTGGGCAATCAGCCCCAGCATTTT. Its protein is CASSPGGLGNQPQHF.

The chain employs TRBV20-1 and TRBJ2-2; D perhaps matches TRBD1 (5 bases). V was shortened by 4 bases and J by 8 bases, with 5 bases between the two germline ends. This CDR3 has 10 residues. Germline CDR1 is DFQATT and CDR2 is SNEGSKA (reference sequence). CDR3 in amino acids: CSANRGELFF. The CDR3 region has the DNA TGCAGTGCTAACAGGGGGGAGCTGTTTTTT.

As DNA, the CDR3 is TGTGCCAGCGGGAGGCAGGCCAGCACCGGGGAGCTGTTTTTT. This gives the protein CASGRQASTGELFF. The chain couples TRBV6-5 to TRBJ2-2; D is possibly TRBD2 (6 bases). Trimming took off 8 bases at V and 4 bases at J, with 14 bases between the two ends. Germline CDR1 MNHEY, CDR2 SVGAGI. The CDR3 consists of 14 residues.

CDR3 coding DNA: TGTGCCAGCAGCATCAGGGGGCTTACAGATACGCAGTATTTT. It is translated as CASSIRGLTDTQYF. This chain joins TRBV7-2 and TRBJ2-3; 8 bases are a match to TRBD1. The CDR3 extends over 14 amino acids. With 5 bases clipped from V and 3 bases from J, the junction kept 4 bases outside the gene matches. CDR1 SGHTA and CDR2 FQGNSA come from the germline V gene.

J is TRBJ2-7 and V is TRBV2; 12 bases are a match to TRBD2. CDR1 and CDR2 from the germline V gene are SNHLY and FYNNEI. There are 15 residues in the CDR3. V was clipped by 3 bases and J by 0 bases; unmatched bases: 0. The CDR3 loop reads CASSETSGSSYEQYF. The CDR3 coding sequence is TGTGCCAGCAGTGAGACTAGCGGGAGCTCCTACGAGCAGTACTTC.

The chain recombines TRBV5-4 with TRBJ2-5; 7 bases agree with TRBD2. Per the germline V gene, CDR1 is SGHNT and CDR2 is YYREEE (reference sequence). The CDR3 is made up of 14 amino acids. Trimming at V came to 10 bases and at J to 2 bases, leaving 11 bases not matched to a gene. The CDR3 DNA is TGTGCCCTTAAGGACGCGGGACTACAAGAGACCCAGTACTTC. Its protein is CALKDAGLQETQYF.

V usage is TRBV7-6 and J usage is TRBJ2-3; 10 positions match TRBD1. V trimming: 5 bases; J trimming: 2 bases; junction bases outside the gene matches: 4. Germline CDR1 and CDR2: SGHVS and FNYEAQ. This CDR3 contains 15 residues. CDR3 amino acids: CASSKGTGATDTQYF. The CDR3 DNA is TGTGCCAGCAGCAAAGGGACAGGGGCCACAGATACGCAGTATTTT.

The genes are TRBV4-1 and TRBJ2-5; 10 nucleotides agree with TRBD2. The CDR3 covers 17 residues. V lost 1 base and J lost 3; bases outside the gene matches: 8. The germline CDR1 and CDR2 sequences are MGHRA and YSYEKL. For the CDR3, the DNA is TGCGCCAGCAGCCAAGCTCCCGGACTAGCGGTGAAAGAGACCCAGTACTTC. Translation gives CASSQAPGLAVKETQYF.

This clone was seen a few times. The V and J genes are TRBV6-5 and TRBJ2-7; TRBD1 agrees at 10 bases. From germline, CDR1 is MNHEY and CDR2 SVGAGI. The V segment lost 8 bases and the J segment 3 bases; nucleotides outside the gene matches: 1. The CDR3 sequence is 12 residues long. The CDR3: CASRTGGYEQYF. The CDR3 bases are TGTGCCAGCCGGACAGGGGGCTACGAGCAGTACTTC.

V gene TRBV28 combines with J gene TRBJ1-4, with 7 bases matching TRBD1. The CDR3 has 15 amino acids. Trimming removed 6 bases from V and 5 bases from J; junction bases left unmatched: 9. CDR1 is MDHEN and CDR2 is SYDVKM in the germline V gene. The CDR3 DNA is TGTGCCAGCAGCCCATGGGGACAGAACAATGAAAAACTGTTTTTT. Residues: CASSPWGQNNEKLFF.